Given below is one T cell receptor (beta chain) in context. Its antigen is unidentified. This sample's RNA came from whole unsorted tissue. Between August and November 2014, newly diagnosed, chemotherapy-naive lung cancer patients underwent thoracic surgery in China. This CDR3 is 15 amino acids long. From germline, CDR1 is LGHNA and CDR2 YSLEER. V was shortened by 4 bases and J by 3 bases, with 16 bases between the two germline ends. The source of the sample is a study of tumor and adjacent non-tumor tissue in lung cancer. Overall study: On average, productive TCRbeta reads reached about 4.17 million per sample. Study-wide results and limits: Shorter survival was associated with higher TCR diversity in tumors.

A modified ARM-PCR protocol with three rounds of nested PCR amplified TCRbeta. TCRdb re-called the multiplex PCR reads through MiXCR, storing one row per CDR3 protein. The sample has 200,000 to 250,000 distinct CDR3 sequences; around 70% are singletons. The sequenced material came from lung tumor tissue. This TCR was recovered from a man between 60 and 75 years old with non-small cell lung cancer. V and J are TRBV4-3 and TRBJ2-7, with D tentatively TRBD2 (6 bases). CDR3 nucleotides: TGCGCCAGCAGCCTCAGACTAGGAGGGTACTACGAGCAGTACTTC. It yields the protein CASSLRLGGYYEQYF.